Listed here are 11 T cell receptor beta chains from one sample, sequenced in a study of glioma-infiltrating T cells after dendritic cell vaccination. Time point: after dendritic cell vaccination, including at tumor progression/relapse. This table comes from immunoSEQ multiplex PCR, and its TCRdb copy is limited to in-frame clones, with some not included. The top ten hold approximately 5.4% of the sample, which has 99,000 or so clones, roughly 80% seen once. The sample was blood, taken after dendritic cell vaccination. These TCRs come from a human donor with glioblastoma.

The V gene is TRBV6-5, the J gene TRBJ2-7; 11 bases are shared with TRBD2. The CDR3 runs to 15 residues. The J segment lost 1 base and the V segment lost 4 bases, leaving 3 bases of the junction unmatched. Germline CDR1 reads MNHEY; CDR2 reads SVGAGI. CDR3 nucleotides: TGTGCCAGCAGTTTATCTAGCGGGGGGTCCTACGAGCAGTACTTC. Translation gives CASSLSSGGSYEQYF.

V is TRBV19 and J is TRBJ2-7; no definite D call. CDR3 length: 13 residues. Trimming shortened V by 3 bases and J by 6 bases, and 12 bases separated the two germline ends. Germline V gene sequence: CDR1 LNHDA, CDR2 SQIVND (reference sequence). In nucleotides, the CDR3 is TGTGCCAGTAGTATTTCTCGGGTATCCGAGCAGTACTTC. As protein: CASSISRVSEQYF.

This chain joins TRBV5-1 and TRBJ1-2; D is ambiguous. This CDR3 comprises 15 residues. V was shortened by 3 bases and J by 8 bases, with 20 bases between the two germline ends. The V gene's germline CDR1 is SGHRS and CDR2 YFSETQ. This chain's CDR3 is CASSSTTDAAGGYTF. The CDR3 nucleotides read TGCGCCAGCAGCTCGACTACGGACGCTGCGGGCGGCTACACCTTC.

In its sample, this clone was seen once. The gene calls are TRBV5-1 and TRBJ2-3; D possibly corresponds to TRBD2 (7 bases). This CDR3 contains 15 residues. From germline, CDR1 is SGHRS and CDR2 YFSETQ. V was shortened by 1 base and J by 3 bases, with 12 bases between the two germline ends. The CDR3 sequence: CASSLTGGKTDTQYF. The CDR3 nucleotides are TGCGCCAGCAGCTTGACGGGGGGCAAAACAGATACGCAGTATTTT.

This chain connects TRBV19 to TRBJ1-1, with unresolved D. This CDR3 is 16 amino acids long. Between the trimmed V and J ends, which lost 7 bases and 5 bases, there was a span of 23 bases. Germline loops: CDR1 LNHDA, CDR2 SQIVND (reference sequence). CDR3 region: CASKFKMEGVWTEAFF. In DNA form, the CDR3 reads TGTGCCAGTAAATTTAAGATGGAGGGAGTATGGACTGAAGCTTTCTTT.

This chain links TRBV30 with TRBJ2-2, with TRBD2 as a possible D gene (5 bases). Germline V CDR1 and CDR2: GTSNPN, SVGIG (reference sequence). The CDR3 is made up of 14 amino acids. The V end was cut by 3 bases, the J end by 5 bases, with 13 bases between. CDR3 protein: CAWRPRGWTGELFF. The DNA for the CDR3 is TGTGCCTGGAGGCCCCGCGGGTGGACCGGGGAGCTGTTTTTT.

The chain is built from TRBV28 and TRBJ2-1, with D tentatively TRBD2 (6 bases). Trimming left V 5 bases short and J 5 bases short, with 13 bases between. CDR1 and CDR2 from the germline V gene are MDHEN and SYDVKM. CDR3 length: 14 residues. The CDR3 sequence is CASSPRTMNNEQFF. In DNA form, the CDR3 reads TGTGCCAGCAGTCCAAGGACTATGAACAATGAGCAGTTCTTC.

This sequence joins TRBV21-1 and TRBJ2-3; whether TRBD2, the table's D call, matches the DNA was not checked. TRBV21-1 is deemed a pseudogene. The CDR3 extends over 22 amino acids. The CDR3 here is CASSKRTKVGTSGPKSTDTQYF. The CDR3 DNA follows: TGTGCCAGCAGCAAACGTACAAAAGTCGGGACTAGCGGGCCTAAAAGCACAGATACGCAGTATTTT.

The rearrangement uses TRBV4-2 and TRBJ2-2, with D possibly being TRBD2 (7 bases). V was pared by 0 bases and J by 7 bases, with 15 bases between. The germline V gene encodes CDR1 LGHNA and CDR2 YNFKEQ. The CDR3 is made up of 16 amino acids. The CDR3 DNA sequence: TGTGCCAGCAGCCAAGATCCCGGGGGGCGGAGCGGGGAGCTGTTTTTT. It yields the protein CASSQDPGGRSGELFF.

The chain recombines TRBV19 with TRBJ2-1; 11 nucleotides line up with TRBD2. The CDR3 totals 13 residues. Unmatched junction bases numbered 8, after V lost 6 bases and J lost 13 bases. The germline V gene has CDR1 LNHDA and CDR2 SQIVND (reference sequence). CDR3 sequence: CASSTGTSGVQFF. The DNA of the CDR3 is TGTGCCAGTAGCACCGGGACTAGCGGCGTTCAGTTCTTC.

The V gene is TRBV29-1, the J gene TRBJ1-4; D might be TRBD1 (5 bases). CDR1 is SQVTM and CDR2 is ANQGSEA in the germline V gene. The CDR3 totals 13 residues. V was cut by 7 bases and J by 8 bases, with 17 bases left in between. As DNA, the CDR3 is TGCAGCGCCCTCAGACAGTTTGAGGAAAAACTGTTTTTT. Its protein product is CSALRQFEEKLFF.